The clone carrying this T cell receptor (beta chain) appeared a few times. As yet, its antigen is unknown. The germline V and J ends were trimmed by 1 base and 5 bases, with 11 bases remaining between them. The CDR3 contains 13 residues. Germline loops: CDR1 GTSNPN, CDR2 SVGIG (reference sequence). Assay used: immunoSEQ multiplex PCR; TCRdb lists only in-frame clones, some missing. Of 55,000 to 70,000 clones listed, approximately 95% are singletons. This sample was taken from a study of CD4 T cells in relation to SARS-CoV-2 and coronaviruses. CD4+ T cells from unexposed donors were obtained before the COVID-19 pandemic (2011-2018). CD4 enrichment then naive enrichment separated naive from memory CD4+ cells. Study results and limitations: Crossreactivity was assessed only for spike protein, not other viral proteins.

Material for sequencing was naive CD4+ T cells from PBMCs. Subset of the sample: naive CD4+ T cells isolated by negative enrichment. The chain carries TRBV30 and TRBJ1-2; tentatively, D is TRBD1 (5 bases). This sequence originates from a human donor in good health. The chain's CDR3 is CAWSASGEYGYTF. CDR3 DNA sequence: TGTGCCTGGAGTGCCTCGGGGGAGTATGGCTACACCTTC.